The 10 T cell receptor beta chains presented below share a single source sample, sequenced in a study of OX40 agonist ivuxolimab in advanced cancers. Clones were read by immunoSEQ multiplex PCR, and TCRdb kept only the in-frame ones, dropping some. In the table there are roughly 60,000 clones, roughly 86% of which are singletons. The sequences come from CD4+ or CD8+ T cells sorted from blood, collected in a trial of the OX40 agonist ivuxolimab. The receptors here all came from an adult with an advanced solid tumor such as melanoma, head and neck, liver or kidney cancer.

The chain carries TRBV6-5 and TRBJ1-1; tentatively, D is TRBD1 (6 bases). The CDR3 extends over 14 amino acids. V lost 4 bases, J lost 6 bases, and 15 bases lay in between. Per germline, CDR1 MNHEY and CDR2 SVGAGI. The CDR3 loop reads CASSLAYGTSEAFF. The CDR3 DNA follows: TGTGCCAGCAGTTTAGCTTACGGGACATCTGAAGCTTTCTTT.

This rearrangement joins TRBV6-6 to TRBJ2-7; 9 bases fit TRBD1. Germline-derived CDR1 and CDR2 are MNHNY and SVGAGI (reference sequence). V gave up 6 bases and J gave up 3 bases; unmatched junction bases: 12. CDR3 length equals 16 residues. The CDR3 reads CASRTPTGGPLYEQYF. The CDR3 DNA reads TGTGCCAGCAGGACTCCTACAGGGGGCCCCCTCTACGAGCAGTACTTC.

The chain has TRBV21-1 and TRBJ2-3; the table names TRBD2, a call not compared with the DNA. TRBV21-1 is a pseudogene segment. The length of the CDR3 is 18 residues. CDR3 sequence: CASTQGRSTDLRVDTQYF. The CDR3, as DNA: TGTGCCAGCACCCAAGGGAGGTCGACGGATTTAAGGGTAGATACGCAGTATTTT.

This clone was seen once. V and J are TRBV11-2 and TRBJ1-5; tentative D call: TRBD1 (5 bases). This CDR3 has 15 amino acids. Trimming stripped 5 bases from V and 2 bases from J, with 13 bases between. Germline CDR1 SGHAT, CDR2 FQNNGV. This CDR3 reads CASSKQGDGNQPQHF. CDR3 DNA: TGTGCCAGCAGCAAGCAGGGTGACGGCAATCAGCCCCAGCATTTT.

The rearrangement links TRBV4-1 to TRBJ2-2, with D perhaps TRBD2 (6 bases). CDR3 length: 17 residues. The germline gives CDR1 MGHRA, CDR2 YSYEKL. Trimming shortened V by 0 bases and J by 9 bases, and 20 bases separated the two germline ends. The CDR3 is CASSQDAPSEGSRELFF. The CDR3 coding sequence is TGCGCCAGCAGCCAAGATGCCCCTAGCGAGGGCAGTCGGGAGCTGTTTTTT.

The J gene is TRBJ1-2, the V gene TRBV6-5; TRBD1 matches at 7 bases. CDR1 and CDR2 (germline): MNHEY, SVGAGI. V dropped 1 base and J dropped 8; count of bases not matched to a gene: 13. The CDR3 length is 16 residues. The CDR3 sequence: CASSYLVTQGLSGYTF. As DNA, the CDR3 is TGTGCCAGCAGTTACTTAGTCACACAGGGGCTCAGCGGCTACACCTTC.

This rearrangement joins TRBV2 to TRBJ2-5; the D gene is possibly TRBD2 (6 bases). This CDR3 spans 14 amino acids. Trimming took 6 bases from V and 2 from J, leaving 13 bases between them. The V gene's germline CDR1 is SNHLY and CDR2 FYNNEI. The CDR3 bases are TGTGCCAGCAGCCGGGACTGGGGACAAGAGACCCAGTACTTC. Residues: CASSRDWGQETQYF.

V and J are TRBV28 and TRBJ2-7; 9 bases match TRBD2. CDR1 and CDR2 from the germline V gene are MDHEN and SYDVKM. V lost 4 bases, J lost 2 bases, and 6 bases stayed unmatched. CDR3 size: 15 residues. The CDR3 reads CASSSPSGATYEQYF. CDR3 nucleotides: TGTGCCAGCAGTTCGCCTAGCGGGGCGACCTACGAGCAGTACTTC.

The J gene is TRBJ2-7, the V gene TRBV7-9; D is unclear. The CDR3 runs 16 residues. Germline lookup yields CDR1 SEHNR and CDR2 FQNEAQ (reference sequence). With 5 bases removed from V and 1 base from J, the gap between germline ends came to 18 bases. CDR3 coding DNA: TGTGCCAGCAGCGGCTCCGGGTCCCCAAGGTCCTACGAGCAGTACTTC. Translated: CASSGSGSPRSYEQYF. Full variable domain (rest looked up from reference TRBV7-9 and TRBJ2-7): DTGVSQNPRHKITKRGQNVTFRCDPISEHNRLYWYRQTLGQGPEFLTYFQNEAQLEKSRLLSDRFSAERPKGSFSTLEIQRTEQGDSAMYLCASSGSGSPRSYEQYFGPGTRLTVT.

V is TRBV5-1 and J is TRBJ1-2; TRBD1 agrees at 10 bases. V gave up 4 bases and J gave up 8 bases; unmatched junction bases: 20. Germline V gene data show CDR1 as SGHRS and CDR2 as YFSETQ. CDR3 length: 18 residues. The CDR3 loop reads CASSRDGTGEFQAGGYTF. CDR3 bases: TGCGCCAGCAGCAGGGACGGGACAGGGGAATTCCAAGCGGGGGGCTACACCTTC.